This TCR beta chain was captured in a study of blood T cell repertoires in COVID-19. Study background: Spain, Italy and the United States supplied samples that represented acute and convalescent COVID-19. Sample material is recorded as cDNA or gDNA derived from T cells, B-cell-depleted T cells, or PBMCs.

Under the authors' procedure: Reference gene primers were amplified, and this amplification served to estimate nucleated cell counts. Data came from immunoSEQ multiplex PCR; TCRdb stores just in-frame clones and leaves some out. From that table come the V and J calls and clone size; the DNA was used to work out D and trimming. The data contain 200,000 to 300,000 clones, 87% of them singletons. V lost 4 bases and J lost 12; bases outside the gene matches: 10. This CDR3 spans 13 amino acids. The V gene's germline CDR1 is SGHNT and CDR2 YYREEE (reference sequence). This chain connects TRBV5-4 to TRBJ1-5; the match to TRBD1 covers 7 bases. Sequencing was done on a sample of peripheral blood. The source is a woman in her 50s with acute or convalescent COVID-19. The CDR3 nucleotides read TGTGCCAGCAGCCCAGGGACAGAGGGTCTCCAGCATTTT. Residues: CASSPGTEGLQHF.